The 17 T cell receptor beta chains listed next were all sequenced from one sample in a study of neurological immune-mediated disorders. Time point noted: longitudinal time-point 3. TCRdb re-called the 5' RACE reads with MiXCR, one entry per CDR3 protein. Here the sample spans more than 100,000 distinct CDR3 sequences, approximately 10% being singletons. The material sequenced was PBMCs. The receptor set was obtained from a female donor with HTLV-1-associated myelopathy (HAM/TSP).

This clonotype occurred many times. The CDR3 bases are TGCAGTGCTCGAGGGGTGAACACTGAAGCTTTCTTT. Its translation: CSARGVNTEAFF. V and J are TRBV20-1 and TRBJ1-1; the D gene is possibly TRBD1 (5 bases). Germline CDR1 DFQATT, CDR2 SNEGSKA (reference sequence). This CDR3 comprises 12 residues. V lost 5 bases and J 0 bases, leaving 7 bases between the germline ends.

This clonotype has only a few counts. This chain joins TRBV12-3 or TRBV12-4 and TRBJ2-3; the D call may be TRBD1 or TRBD2 (5 bases each). The CDR3 loop spans 13 amino acids. V lost 2 bases and J lost 4, with 7 bases in between. The CDR3 nucleotides are TGTGCCAGCAGTTTATTGGGGGCAGATACGCAGTATTTT. It translates to CASSLLGADTQYF.

In this sample, this clonotype turned up many times. This rearrangement joins TRBV20-1 to TRBJ1-5, with 9 positions matching TRBD1. The CDR3 extends over 14 amino acids. The germline V gene has CDR1 DFQATT and CDR2 SNEGSKA (reference sequence). With V trimmed by 1 base and J by 11 bases, 9 bases remained unmatched. The CDR3 sequence is CSARAGTGSLAQHF. CDR3 sequence (DNA): TGCAGTGCTAGAGCAGGGACAGGGTCTTTGGCCCAGCATTTT.

The chain couples TRBV19 to TRBJ1-6, with 10 bases fitting TRBD1. The CDR3 sequence is 17 residues long. Germline assignment: CDR1 LNHDA and CDR2 SQIVND (reference sequence). The ends lost 5 bases at V and 7 bases at J; junction bases unmatched: 11. CDR3 amino acids: CASSPQGPGQGNSPLHF. CDR3 nucleotide sequence: TGTGCCAGTAGTCCCCAGGGCCCGGGACAGGGGAATTCACCCCTCCACTTT.

Many counts were recorded for this clonotype. This chain links TRBV10-3 with TRBJ2-5; possible D gene TRBD1, 5 bases. V was trimmed by 2 bases and J by 1 base, leaving 11 bases between them. Germline V CDR1 and CDR2: ENHRY, SYGVKD. The CDR3 consists of 15 residues. The DNA for the CDR3 is TGTGCCATCAGTGAGCTAACAGGCCTCCAAGAGACCCAGTACTTC. This gives the protein CAISELTGLQETQYF.

This clonotype was detected many times. The gene calls are TRBV12-3 or TRBV12-4 and TRBJ2-3; D is unclear. This CDR3 comprises 15 residues. Trimming cost V 2 bases and J 2 bases, with 11 bases left between them. This chain's CDR3 is CASSLPLGSTDTQYF. Written as DNA, the CDR3 is TGTGCCAGCAGTTTACCTTTAGGGTCCACAGATACGCAGTATTTT.

This clonotype was seen repeatedly, ten times or more. The CDR3 nucleotides read TGTGCCAGCAGCTTAGAGTCTTCGGGCGGCGAGCAGTACTTC. Amino acids: CASSLESSGGEQYF. This chain joins TRBV7-8 and TRBJ2-7; D unclear. Trimming shortened V by 1 base and J by 6 bases, and 13 bases separated the two germline ends. The germline V gene encodes CDR1 SGHVS and CDR2 FQNEAQ. CDR3 length equals 14 residues.

About this clonotype: A much larger clone sits a single nucleotide away, making a read error possible. The CDR3 DNA is TGTGCCAGCAGTTATAGTGGCGAAGGTATGACCGAGCAGTACTTC. Encoded protein: CASSYSGEGMTEQYF. The gene calls are TRBV28 and TRBJ2-7; no firm D call. CDR1 and CDR2 from the germline V gene are MDHEN and SYDVKM. With 4 bases removed from V and 6 bases from J, the gap between germline ends came to 19 bases. The CDR3 has 15 residues.

This clonotype showed up many times. The chain uses TRBV3-1 and TRBJ1-5; weak D call: TRBD1 (5 bases). Per the germline V gene, CDR1 is LGHDT and CDR2 is YNNKEL (reference sequence). The CDR3 spans 14 residues. The ends were cut back, 4 bases at V and 2 bases at J, with 9 bases in the middle. CDR3 region: CASSLGAGNQPQHF. The CDR3 bases are TGTGCCAGCAGCCTTGGGGCTGGCAATCAGCCCCAGCATTTT.

This clonotype was seen a handful of times. The CDR3 sequence: CASILDVQIAEAFF. The DNA for the CDR3 is TGTGCCAGCATCCTTGACGTACAAATCGCTGAAGCTTTCTTT. This chain connects TRBV6-6 to TRBJ1-1; D not certain. V lost 7 bases, J lost 6 bases, and 18 bases lay in between. CDR1 is MNHNY and CDR2 is SVGAGI in the germline V gene (reference sequence). This CDR3 is built from 14 residues.

Regarding this clonotype: A single base separates this from a much larger clone, so it may be a read error. No conserved phenylalanine or tryptophan ends this CDR3, so it is likely a read error. This chain joins TRBV29-1 and TRBJ2-7; TRBD1 aligns across 7 bases. Germline-derived CDR1 and CDR2 are SQVTM and ANQGSEA. The CDR3 has 11 residues. The V segment lost 8 bases and the J segment 5 bases; nucleotides outside the gene matches: 6. The CDR3 loop reads CSTMTGNEQYL. CDR3 in DNA: TGCAGCACCATGACAGGGAACGAGCAGTACTTA.

This clonotype was counted between two and nine times. The chain employs TRBV6-6 and TRBJ2-7, with 7 bases identical to TRBD1. V shed 7 bases and J 4 bases; nucleotides not matched to a gene: 13. Germline CDR1 and CDR2: MNHNY and SVGAGI (reference sequence). The CDR3 loop spans 15 amino acids. This CDR3 reads CASNPGDSATYEQYF. The CDR3 DNA is TGTGCCAGCAACCCAGGGGACAGCGCGACGTACGAGCAGTACTTC.

This clonotype was recorded at least ten times. V usage is TRBV5-1 and J usage is TRBJ2-2; D unclear. Germline V gene sequence: CDR1 SGHRS, CDR2 YFSETQ. The CDR3 spans 14 residues. With 0 bases removed from V and 2 bases from J, the gap between germline ends came to 5 bases. For the CDR3, the DNA is TGCGCCAGCAGCTTGGATCTTAACACCGGGGAGCTGTTTTTT. It translates to CASSLDLNTGELFF.

The table lists this clonotype with many counts. Germline is not matched at one junction end, which may reflect a read error. The chain recombines TRBV10-3 with TRBJ1-2, with a weak D call TRBD1 (5 bases). The V gene's germline CDR1 is ENHRY and CDR2 SYGVKD. The CDR3 loop spans 15 amino acids. CDR3 sequence (DNA): TGTGCCATCAGTTCAACCGGGGGTGTTAACTTTGGCTACACCTTC. This encodes CAISSTGGVNFGYTF.

This clonotype has a count of ten or more. The chain couples TRBV28 to TRBJ2-3, with 9 bases lining up with TRBD2. The CDR3 runs to 15 residues. Looked up from germline, CDR1 is MDHEN and CDR2 is SYDVKM. The J segment lost 3 bases and the V segment lost 3 bases, leaving 4 bases of the junction unmatched. CDR3 sequence (DNA): TGTGCCAGCAGTTTTTGGAGCGGGGGGACAGATACGCAGTATTTT. It is translated as CASSFWSGGTDTQYF.

The sample holds many counts of this clonotype. V is TRBV12-3 or TRBV12-4 and J is TRBJ2-3, with 9 bases that match TRBD1. J lost 2 bases, V lost 6 bases, and 9 bases had no gene match. The CDR3 is made up of 16 amino acids. The CDR3 DNA is TGTGCCAGCAGCCAAAACAGGGGGCGTAACACAGATACGCAGTATTTT. As protein: CASSQNRGRNTDTQYF.

The sample holds many counts of this clonotype. J is TRBJ2-7 and V is TRBV28; 11 bases align to TRBD1. Germline V gene sequence: CDR1 MDHEN, CDR2 SYDVKM. The CDR3 is 14 amino acids. Unmatched junction bases numbered 6, after V lost 7 bases and J lost 4 bases. The CDR3 loop reads CASTLGTGGYEQYF. The CDR3, as DNA: TGTGCCAGCACCCTGGGGACAGGGGGGTACGAGCAGTACTTC.